Sequencing of this TCR beta chain was carried out in a study of blood T cell repertoires in COVID-19. Study details: Spain, Italy and the United States supplied samples that represented acute and convalescent COVID-19. Sources were T cells, B-cell-depleted T cells, or PBMCs; the material itself was cDNA or gDNA.

Per the original data handling: The authors estimated nucleated cell counts from reference gene primer amplification. Method: immunoSEQ multiplex PCR; TCRdb's copy keeps in-frame clones and lacks some. V and J calls and clone size are copied from that table; D and trimming were computed from the DNA. Counted here are about 73,000 clones, roughly 80% occurring once; the ten biggest clones make up less than 8%. V dropped 0 bases and J dropped 4; count of bases not matched to a gene: 5. The CDR3 extends over 16 amino acids. The germline CDR1 and CDR2 sequences are MNHNY and SVGAGI (reference sequence). Sequenced sample: peripheral blood. The origin of this receptor is a woman in her fifties or sixties with acute or convalescent COVID-19. The V gene is TRBV6-6, the J gene TRBJ2-3; 9 bases fit TRBD2. CDR3 protein: CASSYSSGGPPDTQYF. CDR3 DNA sequence: TGTGCCAGCAGTTACTCCAGCGGGGGGCCTCCAGATACGCAGTATTTT.